Sequencing of this TCR beta chain was carried out in a study of CD8+ T cells in alopecia areata. Notes on the study in general: For lesional scalp, especially alopecia totalis/universalis, clonality was higher than in normal scalp.

Investigators isolated RNA and reverse transcribed it into cDNA to act as the sequencing template. Only in-frame clones appear in the TCRdb table, and some are missing; sequencing was by immunoSEQ multiplex PCR. Seen here are approximately 63,000 clones, under 75% observed once, and the top ten hold about a sixth. Collected material from alopecia areata patients comprised lesional scalp punch biopsies and peripheral blood. It was from PBMCs that CD4+ and CD8+ T cells were sorted. The germline gives CDR1 SEHNR, CDR2 FQNEAQ (reference sequence). The CDR3 has 15 amino acids. V was cut by 1 base and J by 2 bases, with 11 bases left in between. As for this clone: Its target is not known.

The sequencing used CD8+ T cells sorted from blood, collected at week 0. V gene TRBV7-9 combines with J gene TRBJ1-2, with D unresolved. The TCR was taken from a human donor with alopecia areata. CDR3 nucleotide sequence: TGTGCCAGCAGCTTAGTCATCGGGCCCAACTATGGCTACACCTTC. It specifies CASSLVIGPNYGYTF.